This T cell receptor beta chain was sequenced during a study of blood T cell repertoires in COVID-19. Study at large: The cDNA or gDNA used as material had been derived from T cells, B-cell-depleted T cells, or PBMCs.

Authors' processing steps: How many nucleated cells were present was estimated from reference gene primer amplification. Profiled with immunoSEQ multiplex PCR; TCRdb holds only in-frame clones, not every one. V and J calls and clone size are copied from that table; D and trimming were computed from the DNA. The sample has some 200,000 clones, about 86% seen once; the top ten hold over 7%. The TCR originated in an elderly woman in a cohort sampled during active or convalescent COVID-19. Material: peripheral blood.

The DNA of the CDR3 is TGTGCCAGCAGCTCGAACACGGAGTACGAGCAGTACGTC. Residues: CASSSNTEYEQYV. This sequence joins TRBV5-4 and TRBJ2-7; D call uncertain. This CDR3 is 13 amino acids long. Trimming shortened V by 3 bases and J by 4 bases, and 11 bases separated the two germline ends. The V gene's germline CDR1 is SGHNT and CDR2 YYREEE (reference sequence).